A selection of T cell receptor beta chains follows, all from one sample in a study of T-cell reconstitution after alpha-beta-depleted transplantation in children. MiXCR, applied by TCRdb to the PCR reads, yields one record per CDR3 protein. This table has 150,000 to 200,000 distinct CDR3 sequences, approximately 7% appearing once. The sample here was PBMCs from the stem cell graft donor, taken from the stem cell graft. The origin of the receptors is a human donor who donated a stem cell graft to a child with Wiskott-Aldrich syndrome. CDR3s include the opening cysteine and the closing phenylalanine or tryptophan. A D gene is named only where the DNA matches it firmly. Size is stated for part of the rows, as once, few or many counts, or as a class when the clone is expanded.

j_gene,d_gene,v_gene,abundance,CDR3nt,CDR3aa
TRBJ1-1,-,TRBV19,many,TGTGCCAGTAGTCCGCCCGCAGGGTGGGTAGAAGCTTTCTTT,CASSPPAGWVEAFF
TRBJ1-3,-,TRBV6-5,many,TGTGCCAGCAGTCCGACCGATTCCTCTGGAAACACCATATATTTT,CASSPTDSSGNTIYF
TRBJ2-2,-,TRBV3-1,once,TGTGCCAGCACCCACCATGTCCTTTGGGGACAAGACACCGGGGAGCTGTTTTTT,CASTHHVLWGQDTGELFF
TRBJ2-1,-,TRBV20-1,many,TGCAGTGCCCTGGCCCCTAGCGTCTCCTACAATGAGCAGTTCTTC,CSALAPSVSYNEQFF
TRBJ1-1,TRBD1,TRBV28,many,TGTGCCAGCAGTTTGCGGGACAGGTATGCTGAAGCTTTCTTT,CASSLRDRYAEAFF
TRBJ1-4,-,TRBV5-5,-,TGTGCCAGCAGCTTGGCCGGCGGCTCTAAACTGTTTTTT,CASSLAGGSKLFF
TRBJ2-3,TRBD2,TRBV10-2,many,TGCGCCAGCAGTCGGTCTAGCGGGGTAACAGATACGCAGTATTTT,CASSRSSGVTDTQYF
TRBJ2-3,TRBD2,TRBV2,many,TGTGCCTGCCCCCAAGCGGGAGAGAACACAGATACGCAGTATTTT,CACPQAGENTDTQYF
TRBJ1-1,-,TRBV6-5,many,TGTGCCAGCAGTTATGGGGGACCGAACACTGAAGCTTTCTTT,CASSYGGPNTEAFF
TRBJ1-1,-,TRBV19,-,TGTGCCAGTGGGCGGAGTGATTTTTTT,CASGRSDFF
TRBJ1-1,-,TRBV5-1,many,TGCGCCAGCAGCGTCCAAGCCCAGATGAACACTGAAGCTTTCTTT,CASSVQAQMNTEAFF
TRBJ2-4,-,TRBV2,few,TGTGCCAGCCAACAGGGTTTAGCCAAAAACATTCAGTACTTC,CASQQGLAKNIQYF
TRBJ2-1,-,TRBV12-3/TRBV12-4,many,TGTGCCAGCAGCCTCAGGTTATCCTACAATGAGCAGTTCTTC,CASSLRLSYNEQFF
TRBJ1-1,TRBD1,TRBV29-1,few,TGCAGCTCGGGGACAGGGAACACTGAAGCTTTCTTT,CSSGTGNTEAFF